This T cell receptor beta chain is drawn from a study of early T cells in non-severe SARS-CoV-2 infection. The CDR3 has 14 amino acids. V lost 3 bases to trimming and J lost 5 bases, with 10 bases between them. Germline V gives CDR1 LGHDT, CDR2 YNNKEL (reference sequence). Unique molecular identifiers tagged individual cDNA molecules. TCRdb re-analysed the 5' RACE reads in MiXCR, keeping a single row per CDR3 protein. The sample lists roughly 41,000 distinct CDR3 sequences; roughly 5% were seen once. This clonotype was detected ten times or more. This sequence originates from an adult who was a healthcare worker with PCR-confirmed SARS-CoV-2 infection or an uninfected control (not recorded which). J is TRBJ2-2 and V is TRBV3-1, with D uncertain. The sequencing used whole blood, collected at baseline. CDR3 bases: TGTGCCAGCAGCCAGGACCGTTCTACCGGGGAGCTGTTTTTT. It specifies CASSQDRSTGELFF.